This T cell receptor beta chain stems from a study of cytomegalovirus exposure and HLA in healthy donors. General study findings and limits: Later examination showed HLA-associated TCR beta chains had greater clonal expansion than equally common others. Most subjects' HLA-A and HLA-B alleles were reportedly predicted from TCR beta sequences. Certain indistinguishable V segments, among them TRBV6-2 and TRBV6-3, were excluded.

Comments on this clone: The antigen is not known.

Donors counted as nominally healthy when sampled, yet unrecorded immune exposures were likely. Both 60 Vbeta primers and 13 Jbeta primers went into the PCR. Data came from immunoSEQ multiplex PCR; TCRdb stores just in-frame clones and leaves some out. The sample data list about 200,000 clones. Trimming removed 0 bases from V and 3 bases from J, with 20 bases in between. The CDR3 sequence is 18 residues long. The V gene's germline CDR1 is MRHNA and CDR2 SNTAGT. Sequenced: PBMCs. This chain connects TRBV6-4 to TRBJ1-1; possible D gene TRBD1, 5 bases. The receptor was derived from a boy under 18 in good health and CMV-seronegative. CDR3 DNA: TGTGCCAGCAGTGACTCAGGTGAGACAGCCGGCCGGGACACTGAAGCTTTCTTT. This codes for CASSDSGETAGRDTEAFF.